One and the same sample provided the 24 T cell receptor beta chains below, sequenced in a study of blood T cell repertoires in COVID-19. Profiled with immunoSEQ multiplex PCR; TCRdb holds only in-frame clones, not every one. The table has some 150,000 clones, around 80% seen once. Material for sequencing was PBMCs or T cells enriched from blood (not recorded which). These receptors originate from a woman in her 50s in a cohort exposed to, infected with or recovered from COVID-19 (not recorded which).

The V gene is TRBV7-8, the J gene TRBJ2-1; 11 bases are shared with TRBD2. Germline V gives CDR1 SGHVS, CDR2 FQNEAQ. This CDR3 is 18 amino acids long. After removal of 6 bases from V and 4 bases from J, the junction contained 14 bases not matched to a gene. The chain's CDR3 is CASSPQPSGTSGYNEQFF. Here the CDR3 DNA reads TGTGCCAGCAGTCCACAGCCCTCCGGGACTAGCGGATACAATGAGCAGTTCTTC. Complete variable domain (other parts from reference TRBV7-8 and TRBJ2-1): GAGVSQSPRYKVAKRGQDVALRCDPISGHVSLFWYQQALGQGPEFLTYFQNEAQLDKSGLPSDRFFAERPEGSVSTLKIQRTQQEDSAVYLCASSPQPSGTSGYNEQFFGPGTRLTVL.

The chain recombines TRBV28 with TRBJ1-1; 8 positions agree with TRBD1. The J segment lost 7 bases and the V segment lost 6 bases, leaving 13 bases of the junction unmatched. Germline CDR1 reads MDHEN; CDR2 reads SYDVKM. The CDR3 contains 15 residues. CDR3: CASSQTGAKGVEAFF. As DNA, the CDR3 is TGTGCCAGCAGCCAGACAGGGGCCAAAGGAGTTGAAGCTTTCTTT. Complete variable domain (other parts from reference TRBV28 and TRBJ1-1): DVKVTQSSRYLVKRTGEKVFLECVQDMDHENMFWYRQDPGLGLRLIYFSYDVKMKEKGDIPEGYSVSREKKERFSLILESASTNQTSMYLCASSQTGAKGVEAFFGQGTRLTVV.

V is TRBV4-1 and J is TRBJ1-1; 9 nucleotides match TRBD1. The CDR3 totals 17 residues. Trimming cost V 3 bases and J 1 base; bases outside gene matches: 9. Germline CDR1 reads MGHRA; CDR2 reads YSYEKL. DNA for the CDR3: TGCGCCAGCAGCCATACCGGACAGGGGACATCGAACACTGAAGCTTTCTTT. Amino acid sequence: CASSHTGQGTSNTEAFF.

The chain couples TRBV28 to TRBJ2-2; D possibly corresponds to TRBD1 (6 bases). The CDR3 has 14 amino acids. The V end lost 6 bases, the J end lost 4 bases, and 12 bases lay between the germline ends. Germline values: CDR1 MDHEN, CDR2 SYDVKM. The CDR3, as DNA: TGTGCCAGCAGGGACGGGACACCCACCGGGGAGCTGTTTTTT. Translating gives CASRDGTPTGELFF.

The chain combines TRBV6-6 with TRBJ2-3; TRBD1 aligns across 7 bases. The CDR3 totals 15 residues. Germline values: CDR1 MNHNY, CDR2 SVGAGI (reference sequence). V gave up 8 bases and J gave up 0 bases; unmatched junction bases: 8. The DNA for the CDR3 is TGTGCCAGCGGGTTGGGACAGACTAGCACAGATACGCAGTATTTT. This encodes CASGLGQTSTDTQYF.

Written as DNA, the CDR3 is TGTGCCATCAGTGAGTCGGCTAGCAACTACGAGCAGTACTTC. Protein product: CAISESASNYEQYF. This chain uses TRBV10-3 with TRBJ2-7, with a possible D match to TRBD2 (5 bases). Trimming removed 0 bases at V and 3 bases at J, with 9 bases between. CDR3 length equals 14 residues. Germline V lookup: CDR1 ENHRY, CDR2 SYGVKD.

The chain carries TRBV19 and TRBJ1-5, with D hard to call. CDR3 length equals 16 residues. V lost 4 bases, J lost 2 bases, and 15 bases lay in between. Germline-derived CDR1 and CDR2 are LNHDA and SQIVND (reference sequence). CDR3 protein: CASSRLRGSGNQPQHF. The CDR3 DNA follows: TGTGCCAGTAGTAGATTGCGGGGTAGTGGCAATCAGCCCCAGCATTTT. Together with reference TRBV19 and TRBJ1-5, the CDR3 gives the full variable domain: DGGITQSPKYLFRKEGQNVTLSCEQNLNHDAMYWYRQDPGQGLRLIYYSQIVNDFQKGDIAEGYSVSREKKESFPLTVTSAQKNPTAFYLCASSRLRGSGNQPQHFGDGTRLSIL.

The table lists this clone with a count of one. V gene TRBV5-6 combines with J gene TRBJ2-7; D is possibly TRBD1 (6 bases). Trimming stripped 6 bases from V and 1 base from J, with 14 bases between. CDR1 and CDR2 (germline): SGHDT, YYEEEE. The CDR3 has 14 residues. This CDR3 is CASTWKGGSYEQYF. DNA for the CDR3: TGTGCCAGCACCTGGAAAGGGGGATCCTACGAGCAGTACTTC.

This sequence joins TRBV5-1 and TRBJ2-5, with no clear D. This CDR3 has 14 residues. Trimming pared 6 bases from V and 1 base from J, leaving 13 bases between. Germline values: CDR1 SGHRS, CDR2 YFSETQ. The CDR3 coding sequence is TGCGCCAGCACCCTGGCCCCGCCCCAAGAGACCCAGTACTTC. It translates to CASTLAPPQETQYF.

The gene calls are TRBV7-9 and TRBJ1-1, with 7 bases matching TRBD1. Looked up from germline, CDR1 is SEHNR and CDR2 is FQNEAQ (reference sequence). V lost 5 bases and J lost 8; bases outside the gene matches: 2. This CDR3 has 11 residues. CDR3 in DNA: TGTGCCAGCAGCCTGGGACAGGAAGCTTTCTTT. The encoded protein is CASSLGQEAFF.

V gene TRBV28 combines with J gene TRBJ1-5; D possibly corresponds to TRBD1 (6 bases). The germline V and J ends were trimmed by 7 bases and 1 base, with 14 bases remaining between them. The CDR3 sequence is 15 residues long. Germline V gene data show CDR1 as MDHEN and CDR2 as SYDVKM. CDR3 DNA: TGTGCCAGCACAAAGGGGGGGAGCAGCAATCAGCCCCAGCATTTT. It translates to CASTKGGSSNQPQHF.

With respect to this clone: Other DNA sequences in this sample translate to the same CDR3. The chain employs TRBV5-4 and TRBJ2-3; tentatively, D is TRBD2 (5 bases). Germline assignment: CDR1 SGHNT and CDR2 YYREEE (reference sequence). This CDR3 region has 14 residues. V lost 0 bases, J lost 0 bases, and 5 bases lay in between. The CDR3 DNA is TGTGCCAGCAGCTTGGCGGGAAGCACAGATACGCAGTATTTT. Translated, it gives CASSLAGSTDTQYF.

V is TRBV30 and J is TRBJ1-1; D is unclear. Germline V gives CDR1 GTSNPN, CDR2 SVGIG (reference sequence). Trimming took 4 bases from V and 1 from J, leaving 10 bases between them. The CDR3 loop spans 13 amino acids. CDR3 in amino acids: CAWMVQANTEAFF. The CDR3 bases are TGTGCCTGGATGGTTCAGGCGAACACTGAAGCTTTCTTT. Based on the CDR3 plus reference TRBV30 and TRBJ1-1, the full variable domain is SQTIHQWPATLVQPVGSPLSLECTVEGTSNPNLYWYRQAAGRGLQLLFYSVGIGQISSEVPQNLSASRPQDRQFILSSKKLLLSDSGFYLCAWMVQANTEAFFGQGTRLTVV.

V is TRBV6-1 and J is TRBJ2-7; D unresolved. V lost 1 base and J lost 6, with 4 bases in between. The germline gives CDR1 MNHNS, CDR2 SASEGT. CDR3 length: 11 amino acids. The CDR3 nucleotides read TGTGCCAGCAGTGAAGTCTCCGAGCAGTACTTC. This translates into CASSEVSEQYF.

This clone is a singleton in its sample. This sequence joins TRBV9 and TRBJ1-2; 9 bases are shared with TRBD1. CDR1 SGDLS and CDR2 YYNGEE come from the germline V gene. The V and J ends lost 2 bases and 4 bases, in that order; junction bases with no gene match: 3. This CDR3 comprises 14 residues. CDR3 DNA: TGTGCCAGCAGCGTGGGACAGGGAATCTATGGCTACACCTTC. This sequence encodes CASSVGQGIYGYTF.

The V call is TRBV30, the J call TRBJ1-3; unclear D gene. CDR1 and CDR2 from the germline V gene are GTSNPN and SVGIG (reference sequence). This CDR3 is 12 amino acids long. Trimming stripped 3 bases from V and 0 bases from J, with 3 bases between. Here the CDR3 reads CAWSSSGNTIYF. The CDR3 nucleotides are TGTGCCTGGAGCAGCTCTGGAAACACCATATATTTT.

The V call is TRBV13, the J call TRBJ2-3; 10 nucleotides align to TRBD2. V was clipped by 5 bases and J by 8 bases; unmatched bases: 7. The CDR3 is 14 amino acids. In germline, CDR1 is PRHDT, CDR2 FYEKMQ (reference sequence). The CDR3 protein is CASSLRLAGVTQYF. Written as DNA, the CDR3 is TGTGCCAGCAGCCTTCGGCTAGCGGGAGTTACGCAGTATTTT. The entire variable domain, with the rest obtained from reference TRBV13 and TRBJ2-3, is as follows: AAGVIQSPRHLIKEKRETATLKCYPIPRHDTVYWYQQGPGQDPQFLISFYEKMQSDKGSIPDRFSAQQFSDYHSELNMSSLELGDSALYFCASSLRLAGVTQYFGPGTRLTVL.

The DNA for the CDR3 is TGTGCCACGACTACGCGGGGGGATGGCGGGGAGCTGTTTTTT. This translates into CATTTRGDGGELFF. The rearrangement uses TRBV9 and TRBJ2-2, with TRBD2 matching over 8 bases. Germline V gene lookup returns CDR1 SGDLS and CDR2 YYNGEE. The CDR3 has 14 amino acids. V was clipped by 9 bases and J by 7 bases; unmatched bases: 11. The variable domain in full, completed from reference TRBV9 and TRBJ2-2, reads DSGVTQTPKHLITATGQRVTLRCSPRSGDLSVYWYQQSLDQGLQFLIQYYNGEERAKGNILERFSAQQFPDLHSELNLSSLELGDSALYFCATTTRGDGGELFFGEGSRLTVL.

This clone showed up just a few times. The J gene is TRBJ1-4, the V gene TRBV19; D is unclear. V was shortened by 3 bases and J by 7 bases, with 9 bases between the two germline ends. The germline V gene encodes CDR1 LNHDA and CDR2 SQIVND (reference sequence). This CDR3 is 13 amino acids long. In DNA, the CDR3 is TGTGCCAGTAGTATTGGAGGACCTGAAAAACTGTTTTTT. Its protein product is CASSIGGPEKLFF.

CDR3 nucleotide sequence: TGTGCCAGCAGCGTAGAAATTGGCGGGAGGGGAACCGGGGAGCTGTTTTTT. Amino acids: CASSVEIGGRGTGELFF. This chain connects TRBV9 to TRBJ2-2; 9 bases line up with TRBD2. The CDR3 covers 17 residues. The germline CDR1 and CDR2 sequences are SGDLS and YYNGEE. V shed 0 bases, J shed 5 bases, and the junction held 8 bases outside the gene matches.

The chain recombines TRBV19 with TRBJ2-2, with D unresolved. Looked up from germline, CDR1 is LNHDA and CDR2 is SQIVND (reference sequence). Trimming shortened V by 1 base and J by 3 bases, and 9 bases separated the two germline ends. The CDR3 is 15 amino acids. Written as DNA, the CDR3 is TGTGCCAGTAGTATAGGGGCAGCCTACACCGGGGAGCTGTTTTTT. This sequence encodes CASSIGAAYTGELFF.

This chain joins TRBV29-1 and TRBJ2-3; 8 bases fit TRBD1. Trimming at V came to 3 bases and at J to 6 bases, leaving 5 bases not matched to a gene. The CDR3 sequence is 13 residues long. Germline V gene sequence: CDR1 SQVTM, CDR2 ANQGSEA. CDR3 sequence reads: CSVDGQGGDTQYF. CDR3 nucleotide sequence: TGCAGCGTTGATGGACAGGGAGGCGATACGCAGTATTTT.

This chain uses TRBV28 with TRBJ2-5, with D unclear. The CDR3 has 13 residues. From germline, CDR1 is MDHEN and CDR2 SYDVKM. V lost 3 bases and J 4 bases, leaving 9 bases between the germline ends. For the CDR3, the DNA is TGTGCCAGCAGTTTCTCGGTTCGAGAGACCCAGTACTTC. It codes for CASSFSVRETQYF.

This clone was counted a single time. The chain combines TRBV29-1 with TRBJ2-3, with D possibly matching TRBD1 (6 bases). With 4 bases removed from V and 5 bases from J, the gap between germline ends came to 7 bases. From germline, CDR1 is SQVTM and CDR2 ANQGSEA. The CDR3 sequence is 11 residues long. CDR3 loop: CSVAQGDTQYF. Here the CDR3 DNA reads TGCAGCGTTGCACAGGGAGATACGCAGTATTTT.